The TCR beta chain described here comes from a study of blood T cell repertoires in COVID-19. In the original workflow: Reference gene primer amplification yielded estimated nucleated cell counts. Clones were sequenced by immunoSEQ multiplex PCR, and TCRdb holds only the in-frame ones, with some missing. Clone size and the V and J calls come from that table; the DNA yielded D and trimming. Of 60,000 to 65,000 clones listed, 88% were seen once; the top ten hold less than 4.5%. This CDR3 contains 13 residues. The germline V and J ends were trimmed by 5 bases and 10 bases, with 15 bases remaining between them. Germline V lookup: CDR1 SNHLY, CDR2 FYNNEI. This clone was recorded a few times.

The TCR originated in a man aged 50-59 years with active COVID-19. The sequenced material came from peripheral blood. This chain connects TRBV2 to TRBJ1-5; D is perhaps TRBD1 (5 bases). This chain's CDR3 is CASSSGEWSPQHF. The CDR3, as DNA: TGTGCCAGCAGTTCGGGGGAGTGGAGCCCCCAGCATTTT.